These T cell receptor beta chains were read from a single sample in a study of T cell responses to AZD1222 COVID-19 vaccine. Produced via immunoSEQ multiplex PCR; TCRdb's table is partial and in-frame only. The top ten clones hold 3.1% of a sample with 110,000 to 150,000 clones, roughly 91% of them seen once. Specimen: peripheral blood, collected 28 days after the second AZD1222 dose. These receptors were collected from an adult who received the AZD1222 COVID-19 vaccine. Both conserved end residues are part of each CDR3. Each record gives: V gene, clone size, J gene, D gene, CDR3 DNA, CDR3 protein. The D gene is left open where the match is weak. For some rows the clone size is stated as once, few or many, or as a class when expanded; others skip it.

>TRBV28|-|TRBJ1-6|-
TGTGCCAGCACCCACGAAAGCTCCTATAATTCACCCCTCCACTTT
CASTHESSYNSPLHF
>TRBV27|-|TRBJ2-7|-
TGTGCCAGCAGTTTACGGGGGCAAGGGGAGCAGTACTTC
CASSLRGQGEQYF
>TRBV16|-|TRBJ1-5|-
TGTGCCAGCAGCCGCTTTAGGGAGACAGTTCCGCCCGGGAATCAGCCCCAGCATTTT
CASSRFRETVPPGNQPQHF
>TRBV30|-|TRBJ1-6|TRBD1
TGTGCCCGTGCTTCGGGACAGGGGTGGAATTCACCCCTCCACTTT
CARASGQGWNSPLHF
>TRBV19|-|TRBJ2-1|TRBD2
TGTGCCAGTCGAGAGGAGGGTAGCGGGAGAACTAGTGAGCAGTTCTTC
CASREEGSGRTSEQFF
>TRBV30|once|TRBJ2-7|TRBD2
TGTGCCTGGAAGCGGGAGTTCTACGAGCAGTACTTC
CAWKREFYEQYF
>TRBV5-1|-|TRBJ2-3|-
TGCGCCAGCAGCTTGGTCAGGGTTGGTGGCACAGATACGCAGTATTTT
CASSLVRVGGTDTQYF
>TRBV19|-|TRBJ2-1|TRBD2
TGTGCCAGTGGACAAGAGGGAGGGAGAATGAACAATGAGCAGTTCTTC
CASGQEGGRMNNEQFF
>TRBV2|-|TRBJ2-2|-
TGTGCCAGCAGTAGGAACACCGGGGAGCTGTTTTTT
CASSRNTGELFF
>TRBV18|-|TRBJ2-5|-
TGTGCCAGCTCACCACCGGGAGTTGGCGGGGAGACCCAGTACTTC
CASSPPGVGGETQYF
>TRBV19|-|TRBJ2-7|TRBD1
TGTGCCAGTAGTATCGACAGGGCCCCCTACGAGCAGTACTTC
CASSIDRAPYEQYF
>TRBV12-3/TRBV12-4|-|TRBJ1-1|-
TGTGCCAGCAACCTCGTGATGAACACTGAAGCTTTCTTT
CASNLVMNTEAFF
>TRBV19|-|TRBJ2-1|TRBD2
TGTGCCAGTAGAGGGATTCGCGGGACTAGCGGGAGGGAGCAGTTCTTC
CASRGIRGTSGREQFF
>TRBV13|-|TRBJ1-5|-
TGTGCCAGCAGCCAAAAACTCACGCAGCCCCAGCATTTT
CASSQKLTQPQHF
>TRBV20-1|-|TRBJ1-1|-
TGCAGTGCCCCGGGGGACACTGAAGCTTTCTTT
CSAPGDTEAFF
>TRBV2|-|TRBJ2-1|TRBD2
TGTGCCAGCAGTAGCGGGGGGGCCTTCACTGAGCAGTTCTTC
CASSSGGAFTEQFF
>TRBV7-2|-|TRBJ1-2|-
TGTGCCAGCAGCTTAGTAGCCGATCCTAACTATGGCTACACCTTC
CASSLVADPNYGYTF
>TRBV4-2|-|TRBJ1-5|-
TGTGCCAGCAGCCAAACGAGTGGAAGCAATCAGCCCCAGCATTTT
CASSQTSGSNQPQHF
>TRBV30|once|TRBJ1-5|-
TGTGCCTGGAGTCCAAAGAGGAATCAGCCCCAGCATTTT
CAWSPKRNQPQHF
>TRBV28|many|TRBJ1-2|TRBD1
TGTGCCAGCACCTTGGGTACAGGGGGCCGTGGCTACACCTTC
CASTLGTGGRGYTF
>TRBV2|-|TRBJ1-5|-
TGTGCCAGCATGGGCCAGGGGAATCAGCCCCAGCATTTT
CASMGQGNQPQHF
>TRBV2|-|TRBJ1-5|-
TGTGCCAGTACCGGGACGGGTCATCAGCCCCAGCATTTT
CASTGTGHQPQHF
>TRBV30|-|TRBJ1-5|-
TGTGCCGGATCCAGGGAGGGCAATCAGCCCCAGCATTTT
CAGSREGNQPQHF
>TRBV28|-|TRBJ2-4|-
TGTGCCAGCAGTTTATACGGAGTAGCCAAAAACATTCAGTACTTC
CASSLYGVAKNIQYF
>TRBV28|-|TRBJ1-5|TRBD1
TGTGCCAGCAGTTTATGGGACAGGCCTTGGAAATATAGCAATCAGCCCCAGCATTTT
CASSLWDRPWKYSNQPQHF
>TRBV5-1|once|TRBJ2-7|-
TGCGCCAGCAGTGGGGGTCTGGGTTCGATCAACTTC
CASSGGLGSINF
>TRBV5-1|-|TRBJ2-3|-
TGCGCCAGCAGCTTGCTCTTCGGCACAGATACGCAGTATTTT
CASSLLFGTDTQYF
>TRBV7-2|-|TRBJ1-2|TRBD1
TGTGCCAGCAGCTCCCGACAGGGATGGAGCCTAACCGAACATGGCTACACCTTC
CASSSRQGWSLTEHGYTF
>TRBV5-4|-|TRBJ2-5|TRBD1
TGTGCCAGCAGCGATACAGGGGAAGAGACCCAGTACTTC
CASSDTGEETQYF
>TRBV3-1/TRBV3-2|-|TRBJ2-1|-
TGTGCCAGCAGCCTAATAATCCGGGACCCGTGGAATGAGCAGTTCTTC
CASSLIIRDPWNEQFF
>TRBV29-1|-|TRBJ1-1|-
TGCAGCGTTTCTTGGAACACTGAAGCTTTCTTT
CSVSWNTEAFF
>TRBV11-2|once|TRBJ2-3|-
TGTGCCAGCAGCGTGACTGGAGGGGGATTCACAGATACGCAGTATTTT
CASSVTGGGFTDTQYF
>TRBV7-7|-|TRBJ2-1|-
TGTGCTAGCAGCTTAGCGCGTGACGGGAGGCAGTTCTTC
CASSLARDGRQFF
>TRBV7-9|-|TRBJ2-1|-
TGTGCCAGCCGCTCACTAAGGGGGAGAAATGAGCAGTTCTTC
CASRSLRGRNEQFF
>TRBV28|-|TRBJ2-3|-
TGTGCCAGCAGTTTGAGCAGCCCTAGCACAGATACGCAGTATTTT
CASSLSSPSTDTQYF
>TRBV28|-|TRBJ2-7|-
TGTGCCAGCAGTCGGACAGTCCCTTCCGAGCAGTACTTC
CASSRTVPSEQYF
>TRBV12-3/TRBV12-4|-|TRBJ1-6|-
TGTGCCAGCAGCAACCCTAATTCACCCCTCCACTTT
CASSNPNSPLHF
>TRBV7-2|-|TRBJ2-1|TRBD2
TGTGCCAGCAGCCTCAGCGGGGACAATGAGCAGTTCTTC
CASSLSGDNEQFF
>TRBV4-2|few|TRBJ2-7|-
TGTGCCAGCAGCCAACCCGACAGGGAGGGTTTCGAGCAGTACTTC
CASSQPDREGFEQYF
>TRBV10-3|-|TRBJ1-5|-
TGTGCCATCAGTGTTGGGACCCATCAGCCCCAGCATTTT
CAISVGTHQPQHF
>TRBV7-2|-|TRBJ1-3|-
TGTGCCAGCAGCCTGAAGGGTCACTCTGGAAACACCATATATTTT
CASSLKGHSGNTIYF
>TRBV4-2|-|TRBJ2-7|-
TGTGCCAGCAGCTCCCCTGGACGCGACTACGAGCAGTACTTC
CASSSPGRDYEQYF